The present entry profiles one T cell receptor beta chain with its context. V lost 10 bases, J lost 3 bases, and 6 bases lay in between. The CDR3 is 10 residues long. Looked up from germline, CDR1 is ENHRY and CDR2 is SYGVKD. No ophthalmopathy progression within 18 months constituted stable Graves' hyperthyroidism. These data originate in a study of T cells in Graves' hyperthyroidism and ophthalmopathy. Researchers took RNA transcripts and amplified the TCR beta CDR3 regions from them. A first-round RT-PCR of the TCR CDR3 used the HTBI primer set. TCRdb independently ran MiXCR on the multiplex PCR reads; one entry per CDR3 protein. The sample contains roughly 840,000 distinct CDR3 sequences, 38% of which appear only once.

The clonotype was recovered from a man aged 18 to 30 with Graves' hyperthyroidism. Sequenced: blood. This chain joins TRBV10-3 and TRBJ1-1; D is unclear. Here the CDR3 reads CASKYTEAFF. CDR3 nucleotide sequence: TGTGCCAGCAAGTACACTGAAGCTTTCTTT.